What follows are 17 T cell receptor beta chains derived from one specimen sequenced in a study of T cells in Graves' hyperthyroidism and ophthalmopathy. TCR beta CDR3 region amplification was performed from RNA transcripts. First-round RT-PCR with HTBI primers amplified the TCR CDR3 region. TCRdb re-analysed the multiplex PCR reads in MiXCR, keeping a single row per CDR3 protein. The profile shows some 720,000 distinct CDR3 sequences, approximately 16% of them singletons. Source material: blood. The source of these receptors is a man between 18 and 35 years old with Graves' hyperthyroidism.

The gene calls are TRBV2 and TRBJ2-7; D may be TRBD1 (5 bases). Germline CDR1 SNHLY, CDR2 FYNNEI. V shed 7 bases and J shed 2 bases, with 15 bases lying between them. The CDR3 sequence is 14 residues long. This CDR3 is CASTLTGFAYEQYF. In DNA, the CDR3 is TGTGCCAGCACTCTTACAGGCTTTGCCTACGAGCAGTACTTC.

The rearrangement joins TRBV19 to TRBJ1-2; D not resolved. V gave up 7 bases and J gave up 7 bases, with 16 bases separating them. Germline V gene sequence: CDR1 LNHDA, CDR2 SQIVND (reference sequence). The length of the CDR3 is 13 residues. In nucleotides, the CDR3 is TGTGCCAGTACCCTGACAAGCTTTCGTGGCTACACCTTC. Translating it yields CASTLTSFRGYTF.

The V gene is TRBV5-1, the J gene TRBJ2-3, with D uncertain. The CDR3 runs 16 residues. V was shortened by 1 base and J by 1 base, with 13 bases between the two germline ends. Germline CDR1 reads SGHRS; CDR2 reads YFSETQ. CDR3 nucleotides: TGCGCCAGCAGCTTGAGGCCCATCGCTGGCACAGATACGCAGTATTTT. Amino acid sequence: CASSLRPIAGTDTQYF.

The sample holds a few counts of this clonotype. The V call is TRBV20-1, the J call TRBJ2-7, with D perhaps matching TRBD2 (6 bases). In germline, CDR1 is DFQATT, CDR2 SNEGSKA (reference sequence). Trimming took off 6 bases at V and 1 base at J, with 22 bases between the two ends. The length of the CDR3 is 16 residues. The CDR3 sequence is CSASSSAWDSSYEQYF. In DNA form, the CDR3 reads TGCAGTGCCTCATCTAGCGCGTGGGATTCTTCCTACGAGCAGTACTTC.

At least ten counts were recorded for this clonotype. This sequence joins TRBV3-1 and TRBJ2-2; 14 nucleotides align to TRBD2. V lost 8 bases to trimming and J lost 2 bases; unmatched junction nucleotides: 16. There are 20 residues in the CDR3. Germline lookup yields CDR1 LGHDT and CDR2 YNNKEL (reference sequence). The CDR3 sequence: CASLTQGLAGVQTNTGELFF. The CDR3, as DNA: TGTGCCAGCCTTACCCAGGGACTAGCGGGAGTTCAAACAAACACCGGGGAGCTGTTTTTT. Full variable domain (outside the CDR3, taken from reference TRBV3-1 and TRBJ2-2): DTAVSQTPKYLVTQMGNDKSIKCEQNLGHDTMYWYKQDSKKFLKIMFSYNNKELIINETVPNRFSPKSPDKAHLNLHINSLELGDSAVYFCASLTQGLAGVQTNTGELFFGEGSRLTVL.

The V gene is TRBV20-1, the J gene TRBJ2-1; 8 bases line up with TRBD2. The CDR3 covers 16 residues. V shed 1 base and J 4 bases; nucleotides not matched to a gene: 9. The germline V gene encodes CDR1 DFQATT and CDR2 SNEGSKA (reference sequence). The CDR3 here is CSARGWGSGGYNEQFF. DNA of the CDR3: TGCAGTGCTAGAGGGTGGGGGAGCGGGGGTTACAATGAGCAGTTCTTC.

The CDR3 sequence: CASSRQGAPSGANVLTF. The CDR3, as DNA: TGCGCCAGCTCGAGACAGGGGGCCCCCTCTGGGGCCAACGTCCTGACTTTC. This rearrangement joins TRBV5-1 to TRBJ2-6; 10 bases align to TRBD1. Germline V CDR1 and CDR2: SGHRS, YFSETQ. This CDR3 has 17 amino acids. The J segment lost 0 bases and the V segment lost 7 bases, leaving 7 bases of the junction unmatched.

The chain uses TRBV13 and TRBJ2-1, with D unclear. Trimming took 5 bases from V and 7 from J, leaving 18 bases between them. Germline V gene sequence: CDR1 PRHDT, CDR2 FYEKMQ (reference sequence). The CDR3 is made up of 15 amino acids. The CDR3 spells CASSESRSPKNEQFF. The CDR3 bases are TGTGCCAGCAGCGAGAGCAGGTCCCCAAAAAATGAGCAGTTCTTC.

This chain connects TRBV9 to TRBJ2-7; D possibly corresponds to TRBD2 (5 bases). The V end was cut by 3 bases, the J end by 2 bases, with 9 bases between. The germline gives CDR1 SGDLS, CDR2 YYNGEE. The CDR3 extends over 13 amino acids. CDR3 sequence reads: CASSAGDTYEQYF. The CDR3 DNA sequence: TGTGCCAGCAGCGCCGGGGATACCTACGAGCAGTACTTC.

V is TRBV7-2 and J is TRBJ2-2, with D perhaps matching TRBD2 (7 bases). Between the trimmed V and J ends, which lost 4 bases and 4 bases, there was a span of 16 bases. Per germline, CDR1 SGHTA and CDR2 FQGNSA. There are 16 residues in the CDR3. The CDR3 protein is CASSSTGGLSTGELFF. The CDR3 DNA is TGTGCCAGCAGCTCGACCGGGGGGCTCAGCACCGGGGAGCTGTTTTTT.

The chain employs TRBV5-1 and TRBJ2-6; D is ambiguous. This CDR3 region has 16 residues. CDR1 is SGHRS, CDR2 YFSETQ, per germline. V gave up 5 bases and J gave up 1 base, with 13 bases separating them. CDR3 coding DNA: TGCGCCAGCAGGCTTCTCTGGGTTTCTGGGGCCAACGTCCTGACTTTC. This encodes CASRLLWVSGANVLTF.

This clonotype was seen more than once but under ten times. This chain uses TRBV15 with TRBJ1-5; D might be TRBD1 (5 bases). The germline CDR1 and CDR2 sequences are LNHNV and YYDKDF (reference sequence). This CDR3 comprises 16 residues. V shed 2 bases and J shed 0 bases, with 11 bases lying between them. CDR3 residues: CATSRRQTDSNQPQHF. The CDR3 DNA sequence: TGTGCCACCAGCAGACGACAGACAGATAGCAATCAGCCCCAGCATTTT.

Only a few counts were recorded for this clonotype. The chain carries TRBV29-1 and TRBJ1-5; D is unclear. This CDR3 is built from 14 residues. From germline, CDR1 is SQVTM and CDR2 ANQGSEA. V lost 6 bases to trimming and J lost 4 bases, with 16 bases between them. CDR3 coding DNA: TGCAGCGTCGCCGAAGACTCTGGGAATCAGCCCCAGCATTTT. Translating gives CSVAEDSGNQPQHF.

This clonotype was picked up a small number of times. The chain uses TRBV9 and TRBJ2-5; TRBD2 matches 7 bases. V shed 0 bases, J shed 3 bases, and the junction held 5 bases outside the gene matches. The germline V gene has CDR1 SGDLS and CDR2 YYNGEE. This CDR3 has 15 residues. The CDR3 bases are TGTGCCAGCAGCGTAGGGGACTATAGAAAAGAGACCCAGTACTTC. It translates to CASSVGDYRKETQYF. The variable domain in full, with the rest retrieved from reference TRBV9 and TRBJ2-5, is DSGVTQTPKHLITATGQRVTLRCSPRSGDLSVYWYQQSLDQGLQFLIQYYNGEERAKGNILERFSAQQFPDLHSELNLSSLELGDSALYFCASSVGDYRKETQYFGPGTRLLVL.

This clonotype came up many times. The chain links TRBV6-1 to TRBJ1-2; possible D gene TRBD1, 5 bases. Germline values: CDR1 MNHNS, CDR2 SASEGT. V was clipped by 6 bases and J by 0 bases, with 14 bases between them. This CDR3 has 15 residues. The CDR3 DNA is TGTGCCAGCAGCGACCCACCGGGGGCTAACTATGGCTACACCTTC. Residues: CASSDPPGANYGYTF.

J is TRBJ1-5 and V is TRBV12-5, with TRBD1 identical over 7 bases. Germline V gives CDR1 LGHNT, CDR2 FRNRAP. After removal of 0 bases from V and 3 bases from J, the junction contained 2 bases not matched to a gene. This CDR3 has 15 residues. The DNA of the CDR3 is TGTGCTAGTGGTTTGGTCGGGACAGCCAATCAGCCCCAGCATTTT. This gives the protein CASGLVGTANQPQHF.

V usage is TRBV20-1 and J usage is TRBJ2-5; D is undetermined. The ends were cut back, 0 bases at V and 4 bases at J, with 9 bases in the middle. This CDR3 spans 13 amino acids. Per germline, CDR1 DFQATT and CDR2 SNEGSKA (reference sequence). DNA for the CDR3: TGCAGTGCTAGAGACATGGACCGAGAGACCCAGTACTTC. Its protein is CSARDMDRETQYF.